This record concerns one T cell receptor beta chain sequence. Per germline, CDR1 MNHEY and CDR2 SMNVEV (reference sequence). The CDR3 spans 15 residues. V was clipped by 2 bases and J by 0 bases, with 9 bases between them. These data belong to a study of cytomegalovirus exposure and HLA in healthy donors. Data came from immunoSEQ multiplex PCR; TCRdb stores just in-frame clones and leaves some out. Counted here are tens of thousands of clones, about 91% occurring once; the ten biggest clones make up approximately 2%. Sequenced input: PBMCs. This chain joins TRBV27 and TRBJ2-3; D is uncertain. This TCR was recovered from a woman between 25 and 40 years old in good health and CMV-seronegative. The CDR3 region is CASSLNSFSTDTQYF. The DNA for the CDR3 is TGTGCCAGCAGTTTAAACAGTTTCAGCACAGATACGCAGTATTTT.